This T cell receptor (beta chain) stems from a study of cytomegalovirus exposure and HLA in healthy donors. General observations from the study: Cytomegalovirus association was listed for about 170 TCR beta chains. For most TCR sequences rarity was the rule, although some public TCRs occurred in many donors. Reports described diagnosis of cytomegalovirus status by the classifier as highly specific and sensitive.

The CDR3 is made up of 15 amino acids. From germline, CDR1 is MNHEY and CDR2 SMNVEV (reference sequence). Unmatched junction bases numbered 7, after V lost 5 bases and J lost 2 bases. Remarks on this clone: What it binds is unknown.

Using immunoSEQ multiplex PCR, the repertoire was profiled, and TCRdb retains in-frame clones only, with some absent. The profile shows about 79,000 clones, 80% to 95% of them singletons. This sequence was found in a woman younger than 45 in good health and CMV-seronegative. This chain joins TRBV27 and TRBJ2-3, with TRBD1 matching 7 bases. Sequencing input: PBMCs. The CDR3 loop reads CASSPRQGFTDTQYF. CDR3 nucleotides: TGTGCCAGCAGTCCCCGACAGGGTTTCACAGATACGCAGTATTTT.